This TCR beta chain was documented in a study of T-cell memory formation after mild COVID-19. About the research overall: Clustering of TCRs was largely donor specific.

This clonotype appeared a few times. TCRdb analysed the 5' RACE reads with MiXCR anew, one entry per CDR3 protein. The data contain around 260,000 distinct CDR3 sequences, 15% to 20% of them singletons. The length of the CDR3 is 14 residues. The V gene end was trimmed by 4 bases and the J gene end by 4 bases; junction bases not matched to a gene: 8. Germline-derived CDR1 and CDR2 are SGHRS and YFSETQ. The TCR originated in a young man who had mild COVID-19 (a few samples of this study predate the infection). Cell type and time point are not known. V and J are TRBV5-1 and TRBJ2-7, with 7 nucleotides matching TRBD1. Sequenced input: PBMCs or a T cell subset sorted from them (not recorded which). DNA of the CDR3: TGCGCCAGCAGCCTAGGGGACAGTCGGTACGAGCAGTACGTC. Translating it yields CASSLGDSRYEQYV.